This paragraph reports one T cell receptor beta chain. Its target is not known. The PCR made use of 60 Vbeta and 13 Jbeta primers. Original data processing: Per a later analysis, the number of unique TCR beta chains was about 80 million, of which about 11 million were shared. Repertoires were generated with immunoSEQ multiplex PCR, while TCRdb's copy carries only in-frame clones and drops some. V and J calls and clone size follow that table, whereas D and trimming were derived from the DNA. There are fewer than 100,000 clones in the sample; under 85% occur only once, and roughly 3.9% lies in the top ten. The data stem from a study of cytomegalovirus exposure and HLA in healthy donors. General study findings and limits: In vitro work confirmed that a few CMV-associated chains recognize CMV antigens. The authors judged a highly shared variant cluster likely a sequencing artifact. The authors listed approximately 150 TCR beta chains as cytomegalovirus-associated.

Sample: PBMCs. This receptor was taken from a woman between 40 and 50 years old in good health and CMV-seropositive.

This CDR3 is CASSRRLPGREDTQYF. The CDR3 nucleotides read TGTGCCAGCAGCCGAAGACTGCCCGGGAGGGAAGATACGCAGTATTTT. The chain combines TRBV7-8 with TRBJ2-3; the match to TRBD2 covers 8 bases. CDR3 length equals 16 residues. Germline trimming cut 5 bases from V and 5 bases from J; bases unmatched to any gene: 12. The germline gives CDR1 SGHVS, CDR2 FQNEAQ.